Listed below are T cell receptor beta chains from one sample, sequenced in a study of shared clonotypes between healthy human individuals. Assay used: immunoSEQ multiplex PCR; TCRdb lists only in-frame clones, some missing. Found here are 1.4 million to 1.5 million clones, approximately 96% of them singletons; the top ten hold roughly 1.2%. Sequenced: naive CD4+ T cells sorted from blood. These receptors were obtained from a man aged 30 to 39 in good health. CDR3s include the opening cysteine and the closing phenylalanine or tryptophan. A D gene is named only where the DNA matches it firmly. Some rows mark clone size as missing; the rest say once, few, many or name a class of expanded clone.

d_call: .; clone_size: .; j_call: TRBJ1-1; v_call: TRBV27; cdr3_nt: TGTGCCAGCAGTTTATCGACCGGGGCAGTAAATCGGGCTTTCTTT; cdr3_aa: CASSLSTGAVNRAFF
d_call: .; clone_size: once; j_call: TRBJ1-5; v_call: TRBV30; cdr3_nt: TGTGCCTGGAGTGTATTGGGTAGCAATCAGCCCCAGCATTTT; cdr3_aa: CAWSVLGSNQPQHF
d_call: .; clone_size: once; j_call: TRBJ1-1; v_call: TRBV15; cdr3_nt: TGTGCCACCAGCAGAGATCGGAACAGGAGAAACCTCATGAACACTGAAGCTTTCTTT; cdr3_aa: CATSRDRNRRNLMNTEAFF
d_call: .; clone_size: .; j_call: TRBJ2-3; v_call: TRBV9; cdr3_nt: TGTGCCAGCAGAGAGGAGGGGGTCAAGACAGATACGCAGTATTTT; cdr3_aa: CASREEGVKTDTQYF
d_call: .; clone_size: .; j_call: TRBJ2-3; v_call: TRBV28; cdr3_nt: TGTGCCAGCAGGCTCCTCACAGATACGCAGTATTTT; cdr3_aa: CASRLLTDTQYF
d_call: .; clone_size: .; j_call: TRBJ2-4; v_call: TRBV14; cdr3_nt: TGTGCCAGCAGCCAAGGAAACATTCAGTACTTC; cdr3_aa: CASSQGNIQYF
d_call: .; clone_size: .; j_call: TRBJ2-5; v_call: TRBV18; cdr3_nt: TGTGCCAGCTCACCACCGGGCGGGCAACAGGAGACCCAGTACTTC; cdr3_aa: CASSPPGGQQETQYF
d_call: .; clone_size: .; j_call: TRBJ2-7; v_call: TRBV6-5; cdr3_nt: TGTGCCAGCAGTTATAGGAGGCCGCCCTACGAGCAGTACTTC; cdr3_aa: CASSYRRPPYEQYF
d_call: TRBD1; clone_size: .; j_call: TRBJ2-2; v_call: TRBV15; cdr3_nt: TGTGCCACCAGACACGGACAGGGTTTAATGGGGGGCACCGGGGAGCTGTTTTTT; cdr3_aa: CATRHGQGLMGGTGELFF
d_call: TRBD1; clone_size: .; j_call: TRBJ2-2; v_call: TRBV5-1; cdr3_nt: TGCGCCAGCAGCCTACGGGACAGCAACACCGGGGAGCTGTTTTTT; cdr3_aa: CASSLRDSNTGELFF
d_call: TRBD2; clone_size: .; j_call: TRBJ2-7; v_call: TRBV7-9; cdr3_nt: TGTGCCAGCAGCTTAGTAGCGGGAGGGCCCTTCGAGCAGTACTTC; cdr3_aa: CASSLVAGGPFEQYF
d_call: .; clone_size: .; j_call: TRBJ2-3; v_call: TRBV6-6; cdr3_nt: TGTGCCAGCAGTTCCCGTACTGCGGATACGCAGTATTTT; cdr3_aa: CASSSRTADTQYF
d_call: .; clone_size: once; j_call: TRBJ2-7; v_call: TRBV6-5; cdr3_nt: TGTGCCAGCAGTATCACAGTTAACTACGAGCAGTACTTC; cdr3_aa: CASSITVNYEQYF